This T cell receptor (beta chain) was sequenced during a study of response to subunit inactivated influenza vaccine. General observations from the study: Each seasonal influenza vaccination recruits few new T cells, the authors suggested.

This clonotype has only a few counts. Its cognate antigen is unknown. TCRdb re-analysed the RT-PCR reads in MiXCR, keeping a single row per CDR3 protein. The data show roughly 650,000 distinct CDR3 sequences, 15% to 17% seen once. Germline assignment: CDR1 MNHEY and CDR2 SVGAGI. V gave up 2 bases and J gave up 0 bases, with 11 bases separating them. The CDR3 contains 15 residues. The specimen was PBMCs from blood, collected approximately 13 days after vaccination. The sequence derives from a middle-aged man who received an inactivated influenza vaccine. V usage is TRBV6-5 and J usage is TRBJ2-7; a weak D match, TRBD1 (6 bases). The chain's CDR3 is CASSYTGQSSYEQYF. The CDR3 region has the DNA TGTGCCAGCAGTTACACAGGACAGAGCTCCTACGAGCAGTACTTC.